Listed below are T cell receptor beta chains from one sample, sequenced in a study of cytomegalovirus exposure and HLA in healthy donors. The data were produced by immunoSEQ multiplex PCR, yet TCRdb's version contains in-frame clones alone and is incomplete. The sample yields approximately 170,000 clones, 84% seen once. Specimen: PBMCs. These TCRs come from a man younger than 40 in good health and CMV-seropositive. CDR3s leave out the opening cysteine and the closing phenylalanine or tryptophan.

>TRBJ2-4|TRBV15
ATSSPRGGEVAKNIQY
>TRBJ1-1|TRBV19
ASTPAF
>TRBJ2-5|TRBV28
ASSPPTSEKETQY
>TRBJ2-2|TRBV12-5
ASGWDRNTGELF
>TRBJ2-2|TRBV5-1
ASSLDRGVDTGELF
>TRBJ2-7|TRBV7-2
ASSVGTGVFYEQY
>TRBJ2-7|TRBV7-9
ASSPPTGSYEQY
>TRBJ2-7|TRBV10-3
AISKDRGLNEQY
>TRBJ2-3|TRBV11-2
ASSLISGGAGDTQY
>TRBJ1-2|TRBV5-4
ASSLEQDSYGYT
>TRBJ1-2|TRBV14
ASSRTFRGYGYT
>TRBJ2-1|TRBV29-1
SVWSGSSSEQF
>TRBJ2-1|TRBV28
ASSLIEGEQF
>TRBJ2-7|TRBV9
ASSVVGGRVDEQY
>TRBJ2-5|TRBV13
ASSLLDSQETQY
>TRBJ2-6|TRBV6-1
ASSEVGTGYSGANVLT
>TRBJ2-5|TRBV19
ASSPQGSQETQY
>TRBJ2-5|TRBV19
ASSMWSGERETQY
>TRBJ2-5|TRBV7-8
ASSSHHSIQETQY
>TRBJ1-3|TRBV9
ASSVGGSSGNTIY
>TRBJ2-1|TRBV28
ASSLVSSANNEQF
>TRBJ1-2|TRBV5-4
ASSVGTTNYGYT
>TRBJ1-2|TRBV4-1
ASSLDRGKYGYT
>TRBJ1-3|TRBV9
ASSVSGLGNTIY
>TRBJ1-1|TRBV29-1
SCRQGQTEAF
>TRBJ1-2|TRBV20-1
SARDVRGNT
>TRBJ1-1|TRBV4-3
ASSQDREIARTEAF
>TRBJ2-3|TRBV30
AWSVGTSRSDTQY
>TRBJ2-1|TRBV7-9
ASTEITLGGENEQF
>TRBJ1-3|TRBV10-3
AISEVEGGNTIY
>TRBJ2-5|TRBV27
ASSAIFGEETQY
>TRBJ1-5|TRBV28
ASWTGVRVKGNQPQH
>TRBJ1-1|TRBV7-8
ASSLRGLLSTEAF
>TRBJ1-1|TRBV28
ASSSGQGLNTEAF
>TRBJ2-2|TRBV9
ASSLRASGGAKTGELF
>TRBJ2-5|TRBV7-6
ASGARETQY
>TRBJ2-3|TRBV5-1
ASSLVGGTQY
>TRBJ1-1|TRBV9
ASSVDGGMNTEAF
>TRBJ2-7|TRBV5-6
ASSFGGDYEQY
>TRBJ2-2|TRBV5-1
ASSLSGNTGELF
>TRBJ2-2|TRBV5-5
ASSLGQNTGELF